Following are 2 T cell receptor beta chains from one sample sequenced in a study of T cells after yellow fever vaccination. TCRdb called the 5' RACE reads again in MiXCR, with one record for every CDR3 protein. The sample has 200,000 to 250,000 distinct CDR3 sequences; approximately 3.2% are singletons. The sample here was CD4+ T cells sorted from PBMCs, taken 10 days after the yellow fever booster vaccination. These receptors were obtained from a man younger than 35 who received the YFV17D yellow fever vaccine.

The genes are TRBV5-1 and TRBJ2-7; possibly TRBD2 for D (6 bases). The V end lost 0 bases, the J end lost 1 base, and 11 bases lay between the germline ends. Germline CDR1 and CDR2: SGHRS and YFSETQ. The CDR3 is made up of 15 amino acids. The CDR3 here is CASSLDVGGSYEQYV. The CDR3 DNA reads as TGCGCCAGCAGCTTGGATGTCGGAGGGTCCTACGAGCAGTACGTC.

The chain employs TRBV6-5 and TRBJ2-7; the match to TRBD1 covers 9 bases. The J segment lost 5 bases and the V segment lost 6 bases, leaving 8 bases of the junction unmatched. From germline, CDR1 is MNHEY and CDR2 SVGAGI. This CDR3 spans 14 amino acids. The CDR3 loop is CASRSDRGIDEQYF. In nucleotides, the CDR3 is TGTGCCAGCAGATCCGACAGGGGGATCGACGAGCAGTACTTC.